Listed below are T cell receptor beta chains from one sample, sequenced in a study of beta chain features in type 1 diabetes. Clones were sequenced by immunoSEQ multiplex PCR, and TCRdb holds only the in-frame ones, with some missing. The sample contains around 140,000 clones, roughly 10% of which appear only once. Sequencing was carried out using central memory CD4+ T cells from blood. Source of these receptors: a man between 25 and 39 years old with type 1 diabetes. CDR3s include the opening cysteine and the closing phenylalanine or tryptophan. A D gene is named only where the DNA matches it firmly.

v_gene	d_gene	j_gene	CDR3aa
TRBV5-1	TRBD2	TRBJ2-5	CASSLGTSGNQETQYF
TRBV9	TRBD2	TRBJ2-5	CASSVRGASGEETQYF
TRBV7-8	-	TRBJ2-7	CASSSRDRGLDEQYF
TRBV4-3	-	TRBJ1-5	CASSRGVGSNQPQHF
TRBV4-1	TRBD2	TRBJ2-5	CASSPLAGRGETQYF
TRBV21-1	-	TRBJ2-7	CANLGVHEQYF
TRBV11-2	TRBD1	TRBJ1-6	CASSLEGQTSPLHF
TRBV6-5	TRBD1	TRBJ2-7	CASTSGQGSHEQYF
TRBV6-6	TRBD2	TRBJ2-1	CASSSPWGGTNEQFF
TRBV7-3	-	TRBJ2-2	CASSFAGTGELFF
TRBV5-5	-	TRBJ2-1	CASSFEGGYEQFF
TRBV5-4	-	TRBJ2-3	CASSLELGANTQYF
TRBV7-8	TRBD1	TRBJ1-6	CASSSTGNSPLHF
TRBV4-2	TRBD2	TRBJ2-3	CASAGGPGSTDTQYF
TRBV28	-	TRBJ2-7	CASSSSAATGNEQYF
TRBV9	-	TRBJ2-3	CASSATGDSRTDTQYF
TRBV30	TRBD2	TRBJ2-1	CAWSKLAGNNEQFF
TRBV29-1	-	TRBJ1-5	CSPAPGTNQPQHF
TRBV7-9	-	TRBJ2-1	CASSLAVQGGTFF
TRBV7-8	TRBD2	TRBJ2-7	CASSLVVGGGFTYEQYF
TRBV5-8	-	TRBJ2-5	CASSLLRNQYF
TRBV27	-	TRBJ1-6	CASRPDSYNSPLHF